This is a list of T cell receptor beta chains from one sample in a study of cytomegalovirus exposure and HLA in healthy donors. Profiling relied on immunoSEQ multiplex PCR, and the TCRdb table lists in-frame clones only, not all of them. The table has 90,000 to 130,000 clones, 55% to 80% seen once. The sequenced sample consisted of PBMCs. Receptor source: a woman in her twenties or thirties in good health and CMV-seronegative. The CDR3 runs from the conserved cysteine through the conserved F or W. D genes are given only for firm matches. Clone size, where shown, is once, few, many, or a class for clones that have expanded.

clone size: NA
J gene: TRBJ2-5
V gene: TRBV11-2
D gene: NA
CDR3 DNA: TGTGCCAGCAGCTCAACAATGGGCAAAGAGACCCAGTACTTC
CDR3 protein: CASSSTMGKETQYF

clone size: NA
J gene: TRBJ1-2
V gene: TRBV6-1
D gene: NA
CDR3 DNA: TGTGCCAGCAGTGAAGGGACAGAAGATGGCTACACCTTC
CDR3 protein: CASSEGTEDGYTF

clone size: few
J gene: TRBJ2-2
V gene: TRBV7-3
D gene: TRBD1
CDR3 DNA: TGTGCCAGCAGCTTAAATCAGCAGGGGGCATCCGGGGAGCTGTTTTTT
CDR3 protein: CASSLNQQGASGELFF

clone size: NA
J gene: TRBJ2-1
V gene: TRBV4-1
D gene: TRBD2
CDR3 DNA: TGCGCCAGCAGCCAAGATTTAGAGACTAGCAGCGGGTTCTTC
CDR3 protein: CASSQDLETSSGFF

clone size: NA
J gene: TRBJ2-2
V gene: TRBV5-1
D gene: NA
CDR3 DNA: TGCGCCAGCAGCCCGGGGGGCGAGGAGGGCACCGGGGAGCTGTTTTTT
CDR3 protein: CASSPGGEEGTGELFF

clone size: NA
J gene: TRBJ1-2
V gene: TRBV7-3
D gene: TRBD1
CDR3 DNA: TGTGCCAGCAGCTTTACAGGGGGCTCGGGTGGCTACACCTTC
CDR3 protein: CASSFTGGSGGYTF

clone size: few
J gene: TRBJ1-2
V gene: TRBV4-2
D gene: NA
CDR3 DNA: TGTGCCAGCAGCCAAGATTCCCCAAATGGCTACACCTTC
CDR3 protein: CASSQDSPNGYTF

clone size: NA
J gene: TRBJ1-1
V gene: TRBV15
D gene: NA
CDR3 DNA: TGTGCCACCAGCAGAAGAAAGGACAGAGAAGCTTTCTTT
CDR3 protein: CATSRRKDREAFF

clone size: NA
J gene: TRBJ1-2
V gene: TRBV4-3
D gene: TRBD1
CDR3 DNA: TGCGCCAGCAGCCAGGTCCGGGACAGGGTTGGAGATGGCTACACCTTC
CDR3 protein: CASSQVRDRVGDGYTF

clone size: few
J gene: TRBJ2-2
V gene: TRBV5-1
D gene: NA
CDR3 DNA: TGCGCCAGCAGCTTGCAGGGGAGCACCGGGGAGCTGTTTTTT
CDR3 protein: CASSLQGSTGELFF

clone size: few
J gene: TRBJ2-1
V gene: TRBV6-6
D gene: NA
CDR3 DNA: TGTGCCAGCAGTTACTCAGGACAAGAGCAGTTCTTC
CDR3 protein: CASSYSGQEQFF

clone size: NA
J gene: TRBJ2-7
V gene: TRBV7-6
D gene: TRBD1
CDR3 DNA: TGTGCCAGCAGCAGTACCGGGACAGGGGGTTACGAGCAGTACTTC
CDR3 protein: CASSSTGTGGYEQYF

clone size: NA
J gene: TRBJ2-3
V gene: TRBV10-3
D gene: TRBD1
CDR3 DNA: TGTGCCATAGGGACAGGGGCTAGCGGGAGCACAGATACGCAGTATTTT
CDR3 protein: CAIGTGASGSTDTQYF

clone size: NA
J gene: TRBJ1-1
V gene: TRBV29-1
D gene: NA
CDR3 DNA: TGCAGCGTTGGACCTGGAGACACTGAAGCTTTCTTT
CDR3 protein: CSVGPGDTEAFF

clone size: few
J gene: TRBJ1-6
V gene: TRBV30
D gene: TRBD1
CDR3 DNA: TGTGCCTGGCAAACAGGGGTCCTGAATTCACCCCTCCACTTT
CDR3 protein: CAWQTGVLNSPLHF

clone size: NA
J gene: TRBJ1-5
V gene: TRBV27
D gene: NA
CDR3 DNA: TGTGCCAGCAGTCCTTCGGAAGGGGCTGTCAATCAGCCCCAGCATTTT
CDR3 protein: CASSPSEGAVNQPQHF

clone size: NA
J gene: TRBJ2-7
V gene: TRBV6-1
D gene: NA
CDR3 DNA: TGTGCCAGCAGCCGAGACAGGAGCACCTACGAGCAGTACTTC
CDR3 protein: CASSRDRSTYEQYF

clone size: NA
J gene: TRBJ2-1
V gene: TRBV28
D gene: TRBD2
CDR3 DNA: TGTGCCAGCAGTTCTTATACCGGGACTAGCGAGATTGAGCAGTTCTTC
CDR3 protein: CASSSYTGTSEIEQFF

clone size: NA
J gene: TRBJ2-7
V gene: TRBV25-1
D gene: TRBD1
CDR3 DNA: TGTGCCAGCAGCCCAGGGACAGGGTCAGGGCAGTACTTC
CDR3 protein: CASSPGTGSGQYF

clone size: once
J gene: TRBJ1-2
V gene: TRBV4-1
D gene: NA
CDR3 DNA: TGCGCCAGCAGCCAACTGGTGGGAAGGGGCCATGGCTACACCTTC
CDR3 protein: CASSQLVGRGHGYTF

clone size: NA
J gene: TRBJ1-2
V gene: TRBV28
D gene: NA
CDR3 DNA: TGTGCCAGCAGCAACGAGCCAAGGGGTTACTATGGCTACACCTTC
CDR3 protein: CASSNEPRGYYGYTF

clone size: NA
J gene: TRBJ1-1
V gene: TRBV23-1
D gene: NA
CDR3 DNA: TGCGCCAGCAGTCAAGGTCGATTATCGGGGAACACTGAAGCTTTCTTT
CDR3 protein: CASSQGRLSGNTEAFF

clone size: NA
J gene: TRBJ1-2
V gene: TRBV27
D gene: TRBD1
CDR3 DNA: TGTGCCAGCAGTCCAGGGACAGGGAAAAACCCTCTTCATGGCTACACCTTC
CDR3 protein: CASSPGTGKNPLHGYTF

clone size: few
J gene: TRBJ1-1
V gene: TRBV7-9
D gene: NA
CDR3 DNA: TGTGCCAGCAGCTTGCAGATTAACACTGAAGCTTTCTTT
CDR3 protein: CASSLQINTEAFF

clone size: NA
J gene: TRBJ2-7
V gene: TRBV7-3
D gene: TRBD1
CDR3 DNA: TGTGCCAGCAGCACGACAGGGGGCACCGAGCAGTACTTC
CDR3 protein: CASSTTGGTEQYF

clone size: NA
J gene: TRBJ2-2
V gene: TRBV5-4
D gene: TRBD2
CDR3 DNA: TGTGCCAGCAGCTTGCGCGGGAGGGCCGACGGGGAGCTGTTTTTT
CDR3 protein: CASSLRGRADGELFF

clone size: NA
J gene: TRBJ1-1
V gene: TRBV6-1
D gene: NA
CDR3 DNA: TGTGCCGGGGGATCAGGGGTTCACACTGAAGCTTTCTTT
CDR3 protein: CAGGSGVHTEAFF

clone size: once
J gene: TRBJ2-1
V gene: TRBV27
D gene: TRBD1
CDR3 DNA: TGTGCCAGCAGTTTGGACAGGGGGATGAATGAGCAGTTCTTC
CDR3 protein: CASSLDRGMNEQFF

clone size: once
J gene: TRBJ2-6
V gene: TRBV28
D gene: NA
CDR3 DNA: TGTGCCAGCAGTGACATAGGCTCTGGGGCCAACGTCCTGACTTTC
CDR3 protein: CASSDIGSGANVLTF

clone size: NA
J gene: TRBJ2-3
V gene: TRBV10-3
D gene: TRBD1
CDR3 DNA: TGTGCCATCAGTGAACCGGGACAGATATGGGACACAGATACGCAGTATTTT
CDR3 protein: CAISEPGQIWDTDTQYF

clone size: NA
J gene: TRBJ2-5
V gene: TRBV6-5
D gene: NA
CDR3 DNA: TGTGCCAGCAGCCCGGAGGGTCCAAGGGCCCAGTACTTC
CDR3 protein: CASSPEGPRAQYF

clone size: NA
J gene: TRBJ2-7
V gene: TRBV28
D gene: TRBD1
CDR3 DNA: TGTGCCAGCAGTTTATTGGACAGGGTGGCACACGAGCAGTACTTC
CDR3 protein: CASSLLDRVAHEQYF

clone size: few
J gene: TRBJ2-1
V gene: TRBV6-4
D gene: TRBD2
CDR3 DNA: TGTGCCAGCAGTGTCGGGACTAGCGGGGCCCATGAGCAGTTCTTC
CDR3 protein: CASSVGTSGAHEQFF

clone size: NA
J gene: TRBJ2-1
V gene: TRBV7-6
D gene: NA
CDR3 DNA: TGTGCCAGCAGCCCTAGAAGGGGGAGGGCCTGGGAGCAGTTCTTC
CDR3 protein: CASSPRRGRAWEQFF

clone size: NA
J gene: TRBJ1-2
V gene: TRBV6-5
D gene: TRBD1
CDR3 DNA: TGTGCCAGCAGCAAGACAGGGGGCGGCTATGGCTACACCTTC
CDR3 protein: CASSKTGGGYGYTF